This TCR beta chain was captured in a study of T cells after yellow fever vaccination. Trimming took off 5 bases at V and 6 bases at J, with 12 bases between the two ends. Germline assignment: CDR1 SGHKS and CDR2 YYEKEE (reference sequence). CDR3 length: 13 residues. This clonotype has a count of ten or more. The antigen is not known. TCR cDNA, made by 5'RACE template switching, carried an added universal primer site and UMIs. One entry per CDR3 protein results from TCRdb running MiXCR on the 5' RACE reads. The sample has a few hundred thousand distinct CDR3 sequences, around 5.3% seen once; the top ten hold less than 3.5%. Study conclusions and caveats: In post-booster samples, most primary-vaccination clones reappeared (just under 97% CD4, roughly 89% CD8).

This receptor was taken from a man aged 18 to 29 who received the YFV17D yellow fever vaccine. This material consisted of CD4+ T cells sorted from PBMCs, taken on the day of the yellow fever booster vaccination. V is TRBV5-5 and J is TRBJ2-1; a weak D match, TRBD1 (6 bases). CDR3 sequence (DNA): TGTGCCAGCAGTCGGACAGACCTCAATGAGCAGTTCTTC. Amino acid sequence: CASSRTDLNEQFF.